This T cell receptor beta chain was documented in a study of blood T cell repertoires in COVID-19. The junction had 10 bases not matched to a gene; V was cut back by 0 bases and J by 4 bases. This CDR3 has 17 residues. Germline V gene lookup returns CDR1 SGHVS and CDR2 FNYEAQ. Assay used: immunoSEQ multiplex PCR; TCRdb lists only in-frame clones, some missing. Of about 190,000 clones listed, roughly 89% are singletons. The count of this clone is one. The chain links TRBV7-6 to TRBJ2-7; 9 bases map to TRBD2. The sequence derives from a woman between 65 and 79 years old with COVID-19, enrolled during active disease. Sequenced input: peripheral blood. CDR3 loop: CASSLAFSGSAGYEQYF. CDR3 bases: TGTGCCAGCAGCTTAGCCTTTAGCGGGAGTGCCGGGTACGAGCAGTACTTC.